The sequence of this TCR beta chain was determined in a study of long-term antiretroviral therapy in people with HIV. Study outcomes and limitations: The range of CDR3 lengths in HIV repertoires proved narrower than that found in controls.

The germline V and J ends were trimmed by 7 bases and 5 bases, with 20 bases remaining between them. Germline CDR1 SQVTM, CDR2 ANQGSEA. CDR3 length equals 14 residues. As for this clone: Its antigen is as yet unknown.

The authors ran the immunoSEQ assay, v3.0, at survey level. Some clones are missing from TCRdb's copy, which holds only in-frame ones; the method was immunoSEQ multiplex PCR. The sample records under 35,000 clones, approximately 95% being singletons. This TCR came from a woman aged 45-60 years with HIV. The sample in question was unsorted PBMCs, obtained approximately 5 years after starting antiretroviral therapy. This chain links TRBV29-1 with TRBJ2-5, with D possibly TRBD1 on 6 matching bases. The chain's CDR3 is CSARRTAGAETQYF. CDR3 DNA: TGCAGCGCAAGAAGGACAGCCGGGGCGGAGACCCAGTACTTC.